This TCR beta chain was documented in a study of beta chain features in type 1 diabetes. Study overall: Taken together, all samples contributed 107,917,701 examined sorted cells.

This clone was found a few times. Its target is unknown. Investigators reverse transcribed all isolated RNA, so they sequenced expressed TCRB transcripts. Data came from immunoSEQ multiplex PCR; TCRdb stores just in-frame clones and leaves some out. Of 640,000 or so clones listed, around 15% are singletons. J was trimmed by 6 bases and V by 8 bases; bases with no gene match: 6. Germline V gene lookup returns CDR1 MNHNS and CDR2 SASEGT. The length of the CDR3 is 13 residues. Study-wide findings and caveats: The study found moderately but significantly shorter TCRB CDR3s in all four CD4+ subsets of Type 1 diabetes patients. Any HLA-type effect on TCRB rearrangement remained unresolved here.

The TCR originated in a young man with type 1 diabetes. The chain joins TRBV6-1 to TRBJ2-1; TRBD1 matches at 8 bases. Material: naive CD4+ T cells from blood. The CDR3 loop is CASSWTGSNEQFF. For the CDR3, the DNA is TGTGCCAGCTCTTGGACAGGGAGCAATGAGCAGTTCTTC.